This T cell receptor beta chain was sequenced during a study of blood T cell repertoires in COVID-19. Study background: The analysed material was cDNA or gDNA that came from T cells, B-cell-depleted T cells, or PBMCs.

V shed 6 bases, J shed 8 bases, and the junction held 19 bases outside the gene matches. The CDR3 loop spans 18 amino acids. The germline CDR1 and CDR2 sequences are MNHNS and SASEGT. The protocol was immunoSEQ multiplex PCR, while the TCRdb copy is restricted to in-frame clones and leaves out a portion. This repertoire shows about 270,000 clones, approximately 88% found once; its top ten account for around 1.2%. The sequence was collected from a woman between 40 and 50 years old with acute COVID-19. The chain is built from TRBV6-1 and TRBJ2-1, with 10 bases identical to TRBD2. Sequencing used PBMCs or T cells enriched from blood (not recorded which). The CDR3 coding sequence is TGTGCCAGCAGGGAAAGATGGTGGACTAGCGGAACCAGAGATGAGCAGTTCTTC. Protein product: CASRERWWTSGTRDEQFF.